This T cell receptor (beta chain) came from a study of blood T cell repertoires in COVID-19. Study at large: The United States, Italy and Spain were the sources of the acute and convalescent COVID-19 samples. The analysed material was cDNA or gDNA that came from T cells, B-cell-depleted T cells, or PBMCs.

Per the authors' pipeline: Reference gene primer amplification in the assay estimated nucleated cell counts. This table comes from immunoSEQ multiplex PCR, and its TCRdb copy is limited to in-frame clones, with some not included. V and J calls and clone size are as listed in that table; D and trimming were resolved from the DNA. The sample shows around 100,000 clones, 85% to 90% of them seen only once. This sequence was found in a human donor in a cohort sampled during active COVID-19. Sequencing was performed on peripheral blood.

For the CDR3, the DNA is TGTGCCAGTACCATGACAGGCGCGCCTTATGGCTACACCTTC. This encodes CASTMTGAPYGYTF. The chain employs TRBV19 and TRBJ1-2, with TRBD1 as a possible D gene (6 bases). The CDR3 runs 14 residues. Germline values: CDR1 LNHDA, CDR2 SQIVND (reference sequence). V was clipped by 7 bases and J by 5 bases, with 17 bases between them.